A selection of T cell receptor beta chains follows, all from one sample in a study of CD4 T cells in relation to SARS-CoV-2 and coronaviruses. No antigen is known for these receptors. The method was immunoSEQ multiplex PCR; TCRdb's version includes in-frame clones alone and lacks a portion of them. The table records tens of thousands of clones, roughly 87% of them present only once. Sequenced sample: naive CD4+ T cells from PBMCs, cultured in vitro. Receptor source: an adult with COVID-19. CDR3s include the opening cysteine and the closing phenylalanine or tryptophan. The order of the fields is J gene, clone size, D gene, CDR3 length, V gene, CDR3 DNA, CDR3 protein. D genes are given only for firm matches. Expanded clones get a size class; other rows say once, few or many, or leave the size out.

j_call: TRBJ2-2; clone_size: -; d_call: TRBD2; cdr3_length: 16; v_call: TRBV5-1; cdr3_nt: TGCGCCAGCAGCTTCCCTAGCGGGAGACGGACCGGGGAGCTGTTTTTT; cdr3_aa: CASSFPSGRRTGELFF
j_call: TRBJ1-1; clone_size: -; d_call: TRBD1; cdr3_length: 17; v_call: TRBV7-2; cdr3_nt: TGTGCCAGCAGCTTATTATCCGGGACAGGCCGCGGGGGTTTAACTTTCTTT; cdr3_aa: CASSLLSGTGRGGLTFF
j_call: TRBJ1-2; clone_size: once; d_call: TRBD1; cdr3_length: 14; v_call: TRBV27; cdr3_nt: TGTGCCAGCAGACCGAGGGGGGACAGGTTTGGCTACACCTTC; cdr3_aa: CASRPRGDRFGYTF
j_call: TRBJ2-3; clone_size: -; d_call: -; cdr3_length: 16; v_call: TRBV6-5; cdr3_nt: TGTGCCAGCAGTTACTCGGCTAGTTGGGGATCAGATACGCAGTATTTT; cdr3_aa: CASSYSASWGSDTQYF
j_call: TRBJ1-2; clone_size: -; d_call: -; cdr3_length: 13; v_call: TRBV28; cdr3_nt: TGTGCCAGCAGCCTCCGGGACATCAATGGCTACACCTTC; cdr3_aa: CASSLRDINGYTF
j_call: TRBJ2-5; clone_size: -; d_call: TRBD2; cdr3_length: 15; v_call: TRBV7-2; cdr3_nt: TGTGCCAGCACCATGAGCGGGAAGCCTGAAGAGACCCAGTACTTC; cdr3_aa: CASTMSGKPEETQYF
j_call: TRBJ2-2; clone_size: -; d_call: TRBD2; cdr3_length: 16; v_call: TRBV19; cdr3_nt: TGTGCCAGCCGAGCAGTAGCGGGAGGGCTGGGCGGGGAGCTGTTTTTT; cdr3_aa: CASRAVAGGLGGELFF
j_call: TRBJ1-2; clone_size: -; d_call: -; cdr3_length: 14; v_call: TRBV18; cdr3_nt: TGTGCCAGCTCACCCTCCGGACAGATCTATGGCTACACCTTC; cdr3_aa: CASSPSGQIYGYTF
j_call: TRBJ1-4; clone_size: -; d_call: -; cdr3_length: 15; v_call: TRBV6-5; cdr3_nt: TGTGCCAGCAGGACTACAGACAGTTTTGGAGAAAAACTGTTTTTT; cdr3_aa: CASRTTDSFGEKLFF
j_call: TRBJ1-5; clone_size: -; d_call: -; cdr3_length: 13; v_call: TRBV29-1; cdr3_nt: TGCAGCGTTACGGACAGTCCTGATCAGCCCCAGCATTTT; cdr3_aa: CSVTDSPDQPQHF
j_call: TRBJ2-7; clone_size: -; d_call: -; cdr3_length: 14; v_call: TRBV7-8; cdr3_nt: TGTGCCAGCAGCTTAGGTGGCAACTCCTACGAGCAGTACTTC; cdr3_aa: CASSLGGNSYEQYF
j_call: TRBJ2-1; clone_size: once; d_call: TRBD2; cdr3_length: 19; v_call: TRBV24-1; cdr3_nt: TGTGCCACCAGTGACCCTTCGACTAGCGGGAGTCGTTCTTACAATGAGCAGTTCTTC; cdr3_aa: CATSDPSTSGSRSYNEQFF
j_call: TRBJ2-1; clone_size: -; d_call: TRBD2; cdr3_length: 13; v_call: TRBV5-4; cdr3_nt: TGTGCCAGCAGCTCGAGCGGGAGGTATGAGCAGTTCTTC; cdr3_aa: CASSSSGRYEQFF